The 26 T cell receptor beta chains given below trace back to one sample, sequenced in a study of blood T cells in healthy people across ages. Together with a sample-barcoded 5' primer, a J-beta primer mix was included in a second PCR lasting roughly 6 to 12 cycles. TCRdb reanalysed the 5' RACE reads using MiXCR and keeps one entry per CDR3 protein. The data hold 650,000 to 800,000 distinct CDR3 sequences, with under 55% observed a single time. The sample taken for sequencing was blood. The receptor source for this set is a man in his 60s in good health.

The sample holds a few counts of this clonotype. The chain has TRBV4-3 and TRBJ2-1, with a possible D match to TRBD2 (6 bases). Looked up from germline, CDR1 is LGHNA and CDR2 is YSLEER. Trimming took 0 bases from V and 6 from J, leaving 15 bases between them. CDR3 size: 16 residues. The CDR3 sequence: CASSQDVGGVTNEQFF. DNA for the CDR3: TGCGCCAGCAGCCAAGACGTTGGCGGGGTGACCAATGAGCAGTTCTTC.

The chain is built from TRBV4-3 and TRBJ2-1; no reliable D call. The DNA matches TRBJ2-7 better at its end, which makes the J call doubtful. The CDR3 is made up of 19 amino acids. Per germline, CDR1 LGHNA and CDR2 YSLEER. CDR3 loop: CASSQDLVWSGNAYNEQYF. DNA of the CDR3: TGCGCCAGCAGCCAAGACTTGGTGTGGTCAGGTAATGCCTACAATGAGCAGTACTTC.

A few counts support this clonotype. This chain uses TRBV5-1 with TRBJ2-1, with unresolved D. Germline values: CDR1 SGHRS, CDR2 YFSETQ. V was trimmed by 0 bases and J by 6 bases, leaving 10 bases between them. The CDR3 sequence is 14 residues long. CDR3 sequence reads: CASSLGAVTNEQFF. CDR3 DNA sequence: TGCGCCAGCAGCTTGGGGGCCGTCACCAATGAGCAGTTCTTC. Full variable domain (missing parts from reference TRBV5-1 and TRBJ2-1): KAGVTQTPRYLIKTRGQQVTLSCSPISGHRSVSWYQQTPGQGLQFLFEYFSETQRNKGNFPGRFSGRQFSNSRSEMNVSTLELGDSALYLCASSLGAVTNEQFFGPGTRLTVL.

The chain carries TRBV5-1 and TRBJ2-1, with D perhaps given as TRBD1 or TRBD2 (5 bases each). The CDR3 is 14 residues long. The V gene's germline CDR1 is SGHRS and CDR2 YFSETQ. Trimming removed 4 bases from V and 10 bases from J, with 18 bases in between. The CDR3 reads CASSIGTATYEQFF. Here the CDR3 DNA reads TGCGCCAGCAGCATAGGGACGGCAACCTACGAGCAGTTCTTC. Full variable domain (rest looked up from reference TRBV5-1 and TRBJ2-1): KAGVTQTPRYLIKTRGQQVTLSCSPISGHRSVSWYQQTPGQGLQFLFEYFSETQRNKGNFPGRFSGRQFSNSRSEMNVSTLELGDSALYLCASSIGTATYEQFFGPGTRLTVL.

This chain connects TRBV6-2 or TRBV6-3 to TRBJ2-1; 7 bases are a match to TRBD1. CDR1 and CDR2 (germline): MNHEY, SVGEGT. Losses at the gene ends were 7 bases for V and 7 bases for J; bases not matched to a gene: 10. The CDR3 totals 14 residues. The CDR3 coding sequence is TGTGCCAGCATCACAGGGGCGATCGGGAATGAGCAGTTCTTC. Encoded protein: CASITGAIGNEQFF.

The rearrangement links TRBV29-1 to TRBJ2-3, with D perhaps matching TRBD1 or TRBD2 (6 bases each). Germline V gives CDR1 SQVTM, CDR2 ANQGSEA. This CDR3 contains 16 residues. With 5 bases removed from V and 0 bases from J, the gap between germline ends came to 18 bases. The DNA of the CDR3 is TGCAGCGTTTTATCCGGGGGCAAAAGGAGCACAGATACGCAGTATTTT. Translated: CSVLSGGKRSTDTQYF.

The gene calls are TRBV5-1 and TRBJ2-5, with 11 bases identical to TRBD2. This CDR3 comprises 16 residues. V was pared by 4 bases and J by 3 bases, with 8 bases of the junction left unmatched. Germline lookup yields CDR1 SGHRS and CDR2 YFSETQ. CDR3 in DNA: TGCGCCAGCAGCCGTGGCTTGACTAGCGGGAAAGAGACCCAGTACTTC. Residues: CASSRGLTSGKETQYF.

The rearrangement links TRBV20-1 to TRBJ2-2; 10 nucleotides agree with TRBD2. With V trimmed by 8 bases and J by 1 base, 10 bases remained unmatched. The germline V gene encodes CDR1 DFQATT and CDR2 SNEGSKA (reference sequence). The CDR3 runs 16 residues. In DNA form, the CDR3 reads TGCAGTTCCAGTTCTAGCGGGGGCCGGAACACCGGGGAGCTGTTTTTT. This codes for CSSSSSGGRNTGELFF.

The chain carries TRBV2 and TRBJ2-7; TRBD1 matches 7 bases. Germline V gene sequence: CDR1 SNHLY, CDR2 FYNNEI. The CDR3 extends over 14 amino acids. J gave up 4 bases and V 1 base, and 4 bases lay outside the gene matches. As DNA, the CDR3 is TGTGCCAGCAGTGAAGTATCAGGGGGTTACGAGCAGTACTTC. Translating it yields CASSEVSGGYEQYF.

Comment on this clonotype: At one end the junction does not follow the germline gene, possibly because of a read error. The chain has TRBV7-9 and TRBJ1-2; D is perhaps TRBD1 (6 bases). Germline CDR1 is SEHNR and CDR2 is FQNEAQ (reference sequence). This CDR3 comprises 12 residues. Written as DNA, the CDR3 is TGTGCCAGCAGCTTAGAGGGGGGCGGCTACGCCTTC. It encodes CASSLEGGGYAF.

The genes are TRBV7-9 and TRBJ2-5; D may be TRBD2 (6 bases). In germline, CDR1 is SEHNR, CDR2 FQNEAQ (reference sequence). This CDR3 spans 14 amino acids. Trimming left V 3 bases short and J 2 bases short, with 10 bases between. The CDR3 protein is CASSFRGEQETQYF. For the CDR3, the DNA is TGTGCCAGCAGCTTTCGCGGGGAGCAAGAGACCCAGTACTTC.

This sequence joins TRBV28 and TRBJ2-5, with 9 bases fitting TRBD2. TRBJ2-7 explains the end of the DNA better; the J call may be wrong. There are 16 residues in the CDR3. CDR1 is MDHEN, CDR2 SYDVKM, per germline. CDR3 protein: CASSSSTSGRSYEQYF. The CDR3 DNA follows: TGTGCCAGCAGTTCCTCGACTAGCGGACGCTCCTACGAGCAGTACTTC.

In this sample, this clonotype turned up once. V and J are TRBV7-2 and TRBJ2-6; unclear D gene. The germline V gene encodes CDR1 SGHTA and CDR2 FQGNSA. The CDR3 is 17 amino acids. V was pared by 1 base and J by 1 base, with 11 bases between. In DNA, the CDR3 is TGTGCCAGCAGCTTAGAACTCCTAAGATCTGGGGCCAACGTCCTGACTTTC. Its translation: CASSLELLRSGANVLTF.

The V call is TRBV5-1, the J call TRBJ2-7; TRBD2 is a possible D gene (6 bases). V was trimmed by 4 bases and J by 2 bases, leaving 10 bases between them. Germline-derived CDR1 and CDR2 are SGHRS and YFSETQ. This CDR3 is 13 amino acids long. The DNA of the CDR3 is TGCGCCAGCAGCCGCGGGGACGCCTACGAGCAGTACTTC. As protein: CASSRGDAYEQYF.

The J gene is TRBJ1-2, the V gene TRBV7-6; possible D gene TRBD1, 5 bases. Per germline, CDR1 SGHVS and CDR2 FNYEAQ. The CDR3 contains 13 residues. V was pared by 6 bases and J by 1 base, with 9 bases between. The CDR3 DNA sequence: TGTGCCAGCAGGCCAGGGATTAACTATGGCTACACCTTC. It yields the protein CASRPGINYGYTF.

This clonotype was found a few times. This chain connects TRBV12-3 or TRBV12-4 to TRBJ1-5, with no clear D. This CDR3 has 14 residues. V dropped 5 bases and J dropped 0 bases, with 8 bases sitting between them. In DNA form, the CDR3 reads TGTGCCAGCAGTGACACGAATAGCAATCAGCCCCAGCATTTT. It specifies CASSDTNSNQPQHF.

Worth noting for this clonotype: An end of the junction does not agree with germline; a read error may underlie this. The chain is built from TRBV15 and TRBJ2-1; D may be TRBD2 (5 bases). This CDR3 is built from 14 residues. Germline V CDR1 and CDR2: LNHNV, YYDKDF (reference sequence). Here the CDR3 DNA reads TGTGCCACCAACAGAGAGGGCAGCTACAATGAGCAGTTCTTC. Translating it yields CATNREGSYNEQFF.

This chain connects TRBV7-9 to TRBJ1-2; D perhaps matches TRBD1 (6 bases). CDR3 size: 14 residues. V lost 5 bases to trimming and J lost 8 bases, with 18 bases between them. Germline CDR1 and CDR2: SEHNR and FQNEAQ (reference sequence). In DNA, the CDR3 is TGTGCCAGCAGCAACCAACGGGACAAGGAAGGCTACACCTTC. Translated: CASSNQRDKEGYTF. Together with reference TRBV7-9 and TRBJ1-2, the CDR3 gives the full variable domain: DTGVSQNPRHKITKRGQNVTFRCDPISEHNRLYWYRQTLGQGPEFLTYFQNEAQLEKSRLLSDRFSAERPKGSFSTLEIQRTEQGDSAMYLCASSNQRDKEGYTFGSGTRLTVV.

This clonotype was recorded a few times. The rearrangement uses TRBV9 and TRBJ2-3; maybe TRBD2 (5 bases). CDR3 length: 15 amino acids. CDR1 SGDLS and CDR2 YYNGEE come from the germline V gene. Trimming removed 0 bases from V and 2 bases from J, with 10 bases in between. The CDR3 spells CASSVAGGLTDTQYF. In DNA form, the CDR3 reads TGTGCCAGCAGCGTAGCCGGCGGACTCACAGATACGCAGTATTTT.

J is TRBJ2-5 and V is TRBV20-1, with 10 bases that match TRBD1. The ends lost 3 bases at V and 11 bases at J; junction bases unmatched: 12. CDR3 length: 14 amino acids. Germline CDR1 DFQATT, CDR2 SNEGSKA (reference sequence). DNA of the CDR3: TGCAGTGCTAGGGGGGACAGGGGAGAAGGAGAGCAGTACTTC. It codes for CSARGDRGEGEQYF.

In this sample, this clonotype turned up a few times. The chain links TRBV5-1 to TRBJ2-7; no clear D gene. Germline-derived CDR1 and CDR2 are SGHRS and YFSETQ. Trimming cost V 5 bases and J 6 bases, with 21 bases left between them. This CDR3 spans 15 amino acids. CDR3: CASRAIPNTWTEQYF. CDR3 nucleotide sequence: TGCGCCAGCAGAGCCATCCCAAATACTTGGACCGAGCAGTACTTC.

The chain's CDR3 is CASSQGPESTDTQYF. CDR3 bases: TGCGCCAGCAGTCAGGGGCCCGAGAGCACAGATACGCAGTATTTT. The J gene is TRBJ2-3, the V gene TRBV5-1; tentative D call: TRBD1 (6 bases). V was trimmed by 5 bases and J by 0 bases, leaving 13 bases between them. The CDR3 loop spans 15 amino acids. Germline V gene lookup returns CDR1 SGHRS and CDR2 YFSETQ. The whole variable domain, remainder taken from reference TRBV5-1 and TRBJ2-3, is KAGVTQTPRYLIKTRGQQVTLSCSPISGHRSVSWYQQTPGQGLQFLFEYFSETQRNKGNFPGRFSGRQFSNSRSEMNVSTLELGDSALYLCASSQGPESTDTQYFGPGTRLTVL.

This clonotype was seen a handful of times. The chain joins TRBV6-5 to TRBJ2-5; TRBD1 might be the D (6 bases). CDR3 length: 15 residues. Germline values: CDR1 MNHEY, CDR2 SVGAGI. The V end was cut by 6 bases, the J end by 5 bases, with 19 bases between. The CDR3 loop reads CASRLQGSRMETQYF. The CDR3 DNA sequence: TGTGCCAGCAGGCTCCAGGGGTCCAGGATGGAGACCCAGTACTTC.

Worth noting for this clonotype: Given a much more abundant clone one base away, this may be a read error. CDR3 protein: CASNFHVGSYEQYF. In nucleotides, the CDR3 is TGTGCCAGCAACTTCCACGTCGGGTCCTACGAGCAGTACTTC. The chain has TRBV6-2 or TRBV6-3 and TRBJ2-7; D is undetermined. The CDR3 loop spans 14 amino acids. The germline V gene encodes CDR1 MNHEY and CDR2 SVGEGT. Trimming removed 7 bases from V and 1 base from J, with 14 bases in between.

The rearrangement joins TRBV20-1 to TRBJ2-7; 7 positions agree with TRBD1. V trimming: 4 bases; J trimming: 6 bases; junction bases outside the gene matches: 15. The CDR3 is 15 residues long. The germline V gene encodes CDR1 DFQATT and CDR2 SNEGSKA (reference sequence). The CDR3 DNA reads TGCAGTGCTACCACCTCTTCCGGGACAGCGAGCGAGCAGTACTTC. Translated, it gives CSATTSSGTASEQYF.

This clonotype was counted once. The chain employs TRBV29-1 and TRBJ2-1; TRBD1 or TRBD2 may be the D gene (6 bases each). The CDR3 is 14 amino acids. Germline V gene sequence: CDR1 SQVTM, CDR2 ANQGSEA. Trimming stripped 2 bases from V and 3 bases from J, with 11 bases between. The CDR3 protein is CSVEPGAGYNEQFF. The DNA of the CDR3 is TGCAGCGTTGAACCGGGGGCTGGCTACAATGAGCAGTTCTTC.